This T cell receptor (beta chain) was identified during a study of CD8 T cells in ankylosing spondylitis. Each TCR beta library was made by quantitative 5'-RACE that incorporated molecular barcodes. TCRdb reanalysed the 5' RACE reads using MiXCR and keeps one entry per CDR3 protein. The sample lists hundreds of thousands of distinct CDR3 sequences, roughly 27% occurring once. Germline V gene lookup returns CDR1 SGHTA and CDR2 FQGNSA. CDR3 length: 15 amino acids. The V end lost 5 bases, the J end lost 6 bases, and 14 bases lay between the germline ends. Study findings and constraints: Within matched ankylosing spondylitis synovial fluid, disease-linked clones were reportedly significantly enriched. Some of the motif variants had earlier been found in reactive arthritis patients' fluid and blood. Made up of 7 to 9 highly homologous variants, a TCR beta motif appeared characteristic of ankylosing spondylitis blood. Disease-linked clones displayed a CD8+ phenotype and appeared relatively rarely in peripheral blood.

With regard to this clonotype: Antigen specificity is unknown.

The sequencing input was blood, either unsorted or a sorted T cell fraction (not recorded which). The sequence was obtained from a male donor with ankylosing spondylitis. The chain carries TRBV7-2 and TRBJ1-6; D possibly corresponds to TRBD1 (5 bases). CDR3 sequence (DNA): TGTGCCAGCAGCCCCCGGGACGGCCGTAATTCACCCCTCCACTTT. Its translation: CASSPRDGRNSPLHF.